This T cell receptor beta chain was recorded in a study of metastatic and nonmetastatic thyroid tumors. Study as a whole: Comparative analysis of repertoires was undertaken across blood and tumor or nodule tissue obtained from malignant and benign thyroid patients.

Trimming removed 0 bases from V and 7 bases from J, with 14 bases in between. Germline-derived CDR1 and CDR2 are DFQATT and SNEGSKA (reference sequence). The CDR3 spans 14 residues. In the case of this clone: Its antigen is as yet unknown. This sequence may be a read error, since a much larger clone differs from it by one base.

Thyroid surgery was performed in patients who had received no treatment beforehand. In the study's own analysis: A papillary thyroid cancer distant-metastasis classifier was built from CDR3 differences across clinicopathological groups. With MiXCR, TCRdb called clones anew from the PCR reads. The V and J calls were determined by TCRdb, not by the authors. The sample consists of about 64,000 clones, 15% to 20% of them appearing once. Points from the study as a whole: Reports indicated that malignant thyroid tumors showed significantly higher TCR beta diversity than benign nodules did, in blood and tumor.

The material sequenced was blood. The origin of this receptor is a male donor with papillary thyroid cancer or a benign thyroid nodule (not recorded which). Some clones in this sample may be carry-over from other donors' samples. The chain joins TRBV20-1 to TRBJ2-3, with D perhaps matching TRBD2 (6 bases). This chain's CDR3 is CSARDRSSAYTQYF. The CDR3 nucleotides are TGCAGTGCTAGAGACCGTTCTAGCGCATATACGCAGTATTTT.